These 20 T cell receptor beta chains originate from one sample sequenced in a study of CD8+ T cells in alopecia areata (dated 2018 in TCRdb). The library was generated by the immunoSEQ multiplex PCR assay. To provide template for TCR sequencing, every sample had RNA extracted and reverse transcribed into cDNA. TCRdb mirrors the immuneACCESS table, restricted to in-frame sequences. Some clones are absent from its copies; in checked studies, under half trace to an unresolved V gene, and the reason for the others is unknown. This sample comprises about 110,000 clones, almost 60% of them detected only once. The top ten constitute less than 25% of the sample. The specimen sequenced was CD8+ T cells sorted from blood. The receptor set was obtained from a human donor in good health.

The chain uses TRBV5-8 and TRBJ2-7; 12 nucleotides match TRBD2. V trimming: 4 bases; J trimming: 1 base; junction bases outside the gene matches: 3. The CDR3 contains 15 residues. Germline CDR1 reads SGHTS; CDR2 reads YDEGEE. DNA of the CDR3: TGTGCCAGCAGCCAAGGACTAGCGGGGTCCTACGAGCAGTACTTC. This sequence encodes CASSQGLAGSYEQYF.

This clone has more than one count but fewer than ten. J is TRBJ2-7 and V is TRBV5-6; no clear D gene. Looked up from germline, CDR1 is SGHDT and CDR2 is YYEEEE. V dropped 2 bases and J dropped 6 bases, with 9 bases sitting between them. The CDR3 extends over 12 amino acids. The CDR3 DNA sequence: TGTGCCAGCAGCTTACAATCCAGCGAGCAGTACTTC. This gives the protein CASSLQSSEQYF.

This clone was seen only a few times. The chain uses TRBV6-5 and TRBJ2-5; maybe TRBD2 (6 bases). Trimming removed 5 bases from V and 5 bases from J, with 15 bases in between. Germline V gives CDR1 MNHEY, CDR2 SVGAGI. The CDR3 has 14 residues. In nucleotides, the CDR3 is TGTGCCAGCAGTGACGTGGGGGGATGGGAGACCCAGTACTTC. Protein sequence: CASSDVGGWETQYF.

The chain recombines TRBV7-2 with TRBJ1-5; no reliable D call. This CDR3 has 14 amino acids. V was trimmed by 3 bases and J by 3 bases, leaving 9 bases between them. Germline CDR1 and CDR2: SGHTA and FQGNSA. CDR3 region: CASSLVPNNQPQHF. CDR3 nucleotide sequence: TGTGCCAGCAGCTTGGTACCGAACAATCAGCCCCAGCATTTT.

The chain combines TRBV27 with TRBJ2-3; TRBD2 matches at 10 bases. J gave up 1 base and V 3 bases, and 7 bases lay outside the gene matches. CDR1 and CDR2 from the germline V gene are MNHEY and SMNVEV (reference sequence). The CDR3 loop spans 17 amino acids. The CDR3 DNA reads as TGTGCCAGCAGTTTCCAGCGGGGGGGCTCAGGCACAGATACGCAGTATTTT. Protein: CASSFQRGGSGTDTQYF.

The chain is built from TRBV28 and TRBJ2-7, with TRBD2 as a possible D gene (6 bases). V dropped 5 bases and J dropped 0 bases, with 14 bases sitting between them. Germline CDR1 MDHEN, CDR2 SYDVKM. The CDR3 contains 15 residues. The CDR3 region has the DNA TGTGCCAGCAGTACCGGGACTGCTGTCTCCTACGAGCAGTACTTC. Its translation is CASSTGTAVSYEQYF.

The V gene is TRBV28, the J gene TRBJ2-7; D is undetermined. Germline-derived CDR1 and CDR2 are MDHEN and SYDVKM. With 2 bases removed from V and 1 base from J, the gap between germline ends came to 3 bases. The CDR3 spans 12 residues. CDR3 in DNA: TGTGCCAGCAGTTTAAGATCCTACGAGCAGTACTTC. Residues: CASSLRSYEQYF.

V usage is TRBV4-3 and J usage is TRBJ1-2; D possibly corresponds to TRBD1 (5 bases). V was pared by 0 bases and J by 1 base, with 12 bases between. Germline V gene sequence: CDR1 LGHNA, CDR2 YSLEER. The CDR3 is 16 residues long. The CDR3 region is CASSQELDTINYGYTF. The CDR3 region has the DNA TGCGCCAGCAGCCAAGAGCTGGACACCATTAACTATGGCTACACCTTC.

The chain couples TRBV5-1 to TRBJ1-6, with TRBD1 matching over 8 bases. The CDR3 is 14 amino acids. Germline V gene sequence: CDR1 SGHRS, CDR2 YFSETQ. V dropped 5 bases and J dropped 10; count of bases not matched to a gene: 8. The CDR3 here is CASSPGQVNSPLHF. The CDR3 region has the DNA TGCGCCAGCAGTCCGGGACAGGTGAACTCACCCCTCCACTTT.

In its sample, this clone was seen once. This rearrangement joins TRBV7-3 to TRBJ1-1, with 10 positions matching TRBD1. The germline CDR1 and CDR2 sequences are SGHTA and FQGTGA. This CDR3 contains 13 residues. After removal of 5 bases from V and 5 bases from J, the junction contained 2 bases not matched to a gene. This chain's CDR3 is CASSLGQGTEAFF. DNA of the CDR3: TGTGCCAGCAGCCTGGGACAGGGGACTGAAGCTTTCTTT.

CDR3 bases: TGTGCCAGCAGCGGAACCGGGACAGTTAATGAGCAGTTCTTC. Translated, it gives CASSGTGTVNEQFF. The gene calls are TRBV9 and TRBJ2-1, with TRBD1 matching 7 bases. The CDR3 contains 14 residues. Germline-derived CDR1 and CDR2 are SGDLS and YYNGEE. The V segment lost 3 bases and the J segment 7 bases; nucleotides outside the gene matches: 7.

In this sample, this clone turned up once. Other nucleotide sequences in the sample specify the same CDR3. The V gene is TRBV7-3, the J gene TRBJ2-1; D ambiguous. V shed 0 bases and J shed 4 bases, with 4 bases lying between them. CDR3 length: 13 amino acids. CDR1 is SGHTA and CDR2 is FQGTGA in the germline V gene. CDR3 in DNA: TGTGCCAGCAGCTTAACCAGTTACAATGAGCAGTTCTTC. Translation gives CASSLTSYNEQFF.

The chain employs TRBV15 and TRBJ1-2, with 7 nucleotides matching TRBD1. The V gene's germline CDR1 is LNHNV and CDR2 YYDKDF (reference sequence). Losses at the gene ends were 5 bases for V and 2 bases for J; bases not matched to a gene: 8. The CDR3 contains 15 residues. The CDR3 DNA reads TGTGCCACCAGCGGACCCGGGACAGTGAACTATGGCTACACCTTC. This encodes CATSGPGTVNYGYTF.

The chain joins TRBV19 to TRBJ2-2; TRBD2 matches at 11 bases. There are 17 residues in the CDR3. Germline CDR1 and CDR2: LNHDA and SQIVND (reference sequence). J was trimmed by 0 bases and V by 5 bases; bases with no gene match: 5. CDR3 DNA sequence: TGTGCCAGTAGTCCCCCGGGACTAGCGGCGAACACCGGGGAGCTGTTTTTT. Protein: CASSPPGLAANTGELFF.

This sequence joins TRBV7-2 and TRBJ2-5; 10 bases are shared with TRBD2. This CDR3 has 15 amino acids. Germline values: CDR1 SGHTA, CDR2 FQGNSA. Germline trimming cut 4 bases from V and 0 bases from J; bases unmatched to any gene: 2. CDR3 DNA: TGTGCCAGCAGCTGGACTAGCGGATACCAAGAGACCCAGTACTTC. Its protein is CASSWTSGYQETQYF.

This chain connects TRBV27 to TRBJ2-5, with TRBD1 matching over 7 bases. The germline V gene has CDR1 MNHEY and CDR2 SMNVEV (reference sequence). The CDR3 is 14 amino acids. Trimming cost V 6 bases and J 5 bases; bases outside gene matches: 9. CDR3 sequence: CASRPTGRMETQYF. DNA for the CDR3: TGTGCCAGCAGACCGACAGGGCGGATGGAGACCCAGTACTTC.

The CDR3 here is CASSLSGSGDRTETQYF. CDR3 DNA: TGTGCCAGCAGTTTATCGGGGTCGGGGGACCGGACAGAGACCCAGTACTTC. The chain employs TRBV28 and TRBJ2-5; possibly TRBD2 for D (6 bases). V gave up 1 base and J gave up 4 bases, with 19 bases separating them. This CDR3 comprises 17 residues. CDR1 is MDHEN, CDR2 SYDVKM, per germline.

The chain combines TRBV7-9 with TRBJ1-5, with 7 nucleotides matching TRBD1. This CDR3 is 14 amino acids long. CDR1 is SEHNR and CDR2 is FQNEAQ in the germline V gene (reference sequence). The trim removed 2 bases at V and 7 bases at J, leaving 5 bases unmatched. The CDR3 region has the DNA TGTGCCAGCAGCTTATCCACAGGGGTACAGCCCCAGCATTTT. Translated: CASSLSTGVQPQHF.

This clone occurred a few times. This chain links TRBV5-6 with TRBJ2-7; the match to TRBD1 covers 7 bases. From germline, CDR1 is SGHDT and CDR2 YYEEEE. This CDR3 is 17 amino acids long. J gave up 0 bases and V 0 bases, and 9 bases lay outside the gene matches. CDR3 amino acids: CASSLGDSHWSSYEQYF. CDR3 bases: TGTGCCAGCAGCTTGGGGGACAGTCATTGGAGCTCCTACGAGCAGTACTTC. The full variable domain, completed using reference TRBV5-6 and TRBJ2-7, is DAGVTQSPTHLIKTRGQQVTLRCSPKSGHDTVSWYQQALGQGPQFIFQYYEEEERQRGNFPDRFSGHQFPNYSSELNVNALLLGDSALYLCASSLGDSHWSSYEQYFGPGTRLTVT.

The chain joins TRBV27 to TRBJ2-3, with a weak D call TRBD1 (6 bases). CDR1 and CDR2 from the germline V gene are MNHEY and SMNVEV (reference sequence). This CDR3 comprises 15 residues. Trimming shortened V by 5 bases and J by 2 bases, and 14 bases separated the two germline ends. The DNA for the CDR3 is TGTGCCAGCAGTCCTCAGGGGTTCGACACAGATACGCAGTATTTT. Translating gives CASSPQGFDTDTQYF.